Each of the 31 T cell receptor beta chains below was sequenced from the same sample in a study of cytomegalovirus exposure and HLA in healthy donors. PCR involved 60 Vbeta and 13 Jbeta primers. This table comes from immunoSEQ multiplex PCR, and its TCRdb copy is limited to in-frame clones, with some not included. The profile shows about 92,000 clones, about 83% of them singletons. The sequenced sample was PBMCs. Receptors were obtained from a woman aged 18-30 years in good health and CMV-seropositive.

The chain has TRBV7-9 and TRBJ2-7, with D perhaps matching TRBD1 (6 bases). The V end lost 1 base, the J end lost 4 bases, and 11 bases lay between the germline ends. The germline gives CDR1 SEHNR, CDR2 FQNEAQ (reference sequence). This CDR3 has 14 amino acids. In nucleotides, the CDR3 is TGTGCCAGCAGCTTAGGGGGGACAAAATACGAGCAGTACTTC. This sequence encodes CASSLGGTKYEQYF.

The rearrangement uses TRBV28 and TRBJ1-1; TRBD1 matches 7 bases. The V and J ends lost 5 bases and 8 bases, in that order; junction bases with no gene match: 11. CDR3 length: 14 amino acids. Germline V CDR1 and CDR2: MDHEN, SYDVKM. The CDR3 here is CASSETGELPEAFF. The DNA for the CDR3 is TGTGCCAGCAGTGAAACAGGGGAGCTCCCCGAAGCTTTCTTT. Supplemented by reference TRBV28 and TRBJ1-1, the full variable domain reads DVKVTQSSRYLVKRTGEKVFLECVQDMDHENMFWYRQDPGLGLRLIYFSYDVKMKEKGDIPEGYSVSREKKERFSLILESASTNQTSMYLCASSETGELPEAFFGQGTRLTVV.

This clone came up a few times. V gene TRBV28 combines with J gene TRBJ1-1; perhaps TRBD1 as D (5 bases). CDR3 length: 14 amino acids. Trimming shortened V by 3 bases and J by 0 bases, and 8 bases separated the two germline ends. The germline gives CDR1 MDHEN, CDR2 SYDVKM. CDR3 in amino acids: CASSFRGLNTEAFF. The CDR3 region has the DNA TGTGCCAGCAGTTTTAGGGGCCTGAACACTGAAGCTTTCTTT.

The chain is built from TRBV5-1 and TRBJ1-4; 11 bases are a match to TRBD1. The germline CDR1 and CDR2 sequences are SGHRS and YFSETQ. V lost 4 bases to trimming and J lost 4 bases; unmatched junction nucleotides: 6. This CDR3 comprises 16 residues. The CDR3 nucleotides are TGCGCCAGCAGCCCGAGCGGGACAGGGGGTAATGAAAAACTGTTTTTT. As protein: CASSPSGTGGNEKLFF.

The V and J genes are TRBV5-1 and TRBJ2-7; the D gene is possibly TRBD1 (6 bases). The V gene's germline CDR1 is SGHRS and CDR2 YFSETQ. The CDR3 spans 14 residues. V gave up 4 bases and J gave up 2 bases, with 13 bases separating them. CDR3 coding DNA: TGCGCCAGCAGCACCGCCACAGGGCCCTACGAGCAGTACTTC. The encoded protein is CASSTATGPYEQYF.

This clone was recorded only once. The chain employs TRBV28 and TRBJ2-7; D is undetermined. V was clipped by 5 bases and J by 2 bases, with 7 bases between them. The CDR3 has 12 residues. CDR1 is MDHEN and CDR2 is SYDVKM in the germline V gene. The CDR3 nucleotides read TGTGCCAGCAGTGTTTGGCCCTACGAGCAGTACTTC. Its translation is CASSVWPYEQYF. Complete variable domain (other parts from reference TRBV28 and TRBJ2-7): DVKVTQSSRYLVKRTGEKVFLECVQDMDHENMFWYRQDPGLGLRLIYFSYDVKMKEKGDIPEGYSVSREKKERFSLILESASTNQTSMYLCASSVWPYEQYFGPGTRLTVT.

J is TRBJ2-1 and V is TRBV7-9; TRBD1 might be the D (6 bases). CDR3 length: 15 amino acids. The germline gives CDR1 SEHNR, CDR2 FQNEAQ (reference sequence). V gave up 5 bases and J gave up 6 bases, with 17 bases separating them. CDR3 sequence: CASSQDGGRGNEQFF. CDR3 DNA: TGTGCCAGCAGCCAAGATGGGGGCCGGGGCAATGAGCAGTTCTTC. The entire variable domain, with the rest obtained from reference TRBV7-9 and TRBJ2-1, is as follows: DTGVSQNPRHKITKRGQNVTFRCDPISEHNRLYWYRQTLGQGPEFLTYFQNEAQLEKSRLLSDRFSAERPKGSFSTLEIQRTEQGDSAMYLCASSQDGGRGNEQFFGPGTRLTVL.

DNA for the CDR3: TGTGCCAGCAGCTCCCGGACAGCAACCAATGAGCAGTTCTTC. Encoded protein: CASSSRTATNEQFF. This chain joins TRBV7-2 and TRBJ2-1; D possibly corresponds to TRBD1 (6 bases). The V end lost 4 bases, the J end lost 6 bases, and 13 bases lay between the germline ends. There are 14 residues in the CDR3. Per the germline V gene, CDR1 is SGHTA and CDR2 is FQGNSA. Variable domain in full (rest from reference TRBV7-2 and TRBJ2-1): GAGVSQSPSNKVTEKGKDVELRCDPISGHTALYWYRQSLGQGLEFLIYFQGNSAPDKSGLPSDRFSAERTGGSVSTLTIQRTQQEDSAVYLCASSSRTATNEQFFGPGTRLTVL.

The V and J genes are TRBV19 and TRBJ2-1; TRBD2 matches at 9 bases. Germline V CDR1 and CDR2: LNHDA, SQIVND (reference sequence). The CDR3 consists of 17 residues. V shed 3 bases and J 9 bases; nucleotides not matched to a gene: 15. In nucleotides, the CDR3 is TGTGCCAGTAGTATGCGAGCGGGAGGTTTTCTGTGGACTGAGCAGTTCTTC. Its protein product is CASSMRAGGFLWTEQFF.

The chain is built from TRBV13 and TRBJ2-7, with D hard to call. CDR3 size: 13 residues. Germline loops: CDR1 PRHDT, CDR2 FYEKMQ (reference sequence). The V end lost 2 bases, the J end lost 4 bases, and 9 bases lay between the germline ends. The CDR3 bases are TGTGCCAGCAGCTTAACTGCACAGTACGAGCAGTACTTC. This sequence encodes CASSLTAQYEQYF.

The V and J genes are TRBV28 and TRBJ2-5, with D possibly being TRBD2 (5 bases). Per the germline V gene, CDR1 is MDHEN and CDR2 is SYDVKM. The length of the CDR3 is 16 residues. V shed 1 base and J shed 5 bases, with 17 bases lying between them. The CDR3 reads CASSLSGGLQTETQYF. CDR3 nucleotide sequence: TGTGCCAGCAGTTTATCGGGTGGACTCCAGACGGAGACCCAGTACTTC.

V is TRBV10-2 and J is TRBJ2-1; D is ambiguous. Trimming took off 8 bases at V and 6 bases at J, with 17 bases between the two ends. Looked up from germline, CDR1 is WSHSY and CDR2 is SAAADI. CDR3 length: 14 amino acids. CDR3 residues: CASRNVIRGNEQFF. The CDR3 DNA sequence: TGCGCCAGCCGGAACGTCATTCGCGGCAATGAGCAGTTCTTC.

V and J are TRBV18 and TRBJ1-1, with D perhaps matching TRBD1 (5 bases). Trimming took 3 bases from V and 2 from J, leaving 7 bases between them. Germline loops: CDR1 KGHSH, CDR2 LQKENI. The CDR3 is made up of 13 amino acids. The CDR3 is CASSPDINTEAFF. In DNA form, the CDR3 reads TGTGCCAGCTCACCGGACATAAACACTGAAGCTTTCTTT.

The CDR3 loop reads CARPGLGYTF. The CDR3 nucleotides read TGTGCCAGACCGGGACTCGGCTACACCTTC. This sequence joins TRBV19 and TRBJ1-2; tentatively, D is TRBD1 (5 bases). V was clipped by 9 bases and J by 8 bases, with 10 bases between them. Germline assignment: CDR1 LNHDA and CDR2 SQIVND (reference sequence). The CDR3 extends over 10 amino acids.

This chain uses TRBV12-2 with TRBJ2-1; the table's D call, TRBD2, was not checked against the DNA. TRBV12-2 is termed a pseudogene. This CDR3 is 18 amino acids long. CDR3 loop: CASRSATSGGSSYNEQFF. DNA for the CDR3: TGTGCAAGTCGCTCCGCCACTAGCGGGGGGTCCTCCTACAATGAGCAGTTCTTC.

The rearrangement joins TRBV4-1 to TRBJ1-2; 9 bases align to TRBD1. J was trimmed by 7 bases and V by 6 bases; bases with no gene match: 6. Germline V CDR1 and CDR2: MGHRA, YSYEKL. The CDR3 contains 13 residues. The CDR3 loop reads CASSTGGGGGYTF. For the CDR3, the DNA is TGCGCCAGCAGTACAGGGGGCGGGGGTGGCTACACCTTC.

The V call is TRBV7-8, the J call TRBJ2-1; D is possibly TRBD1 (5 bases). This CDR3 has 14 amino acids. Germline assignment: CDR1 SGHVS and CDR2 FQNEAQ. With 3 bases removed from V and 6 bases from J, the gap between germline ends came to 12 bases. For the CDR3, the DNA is TGTGCCAGCAGCTTTGGGTTGGGGCGCAATGAGCAGTTCTTC. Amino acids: CASSFGLGRNEQFF. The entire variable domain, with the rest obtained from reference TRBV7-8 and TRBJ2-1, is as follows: GAGVSQSPRYKVAKRGQDVALRCDPISGHVSLFWYQQALGQGPEFLTYFQNEAQLDKSGLPSDRFFAERPEGSVSTLKIQRTQQEDSAVYLCASSFGLGRNEQFFGPGTRLTVL.

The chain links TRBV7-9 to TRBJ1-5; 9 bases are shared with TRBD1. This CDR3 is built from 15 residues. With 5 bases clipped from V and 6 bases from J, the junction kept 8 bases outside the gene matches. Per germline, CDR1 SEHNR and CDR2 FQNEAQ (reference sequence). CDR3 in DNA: TGTGCCAGCAGCCCCTGGACAGGGGAATTTCAGCCCCAGCATTTT. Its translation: CASSPWTGEFQPQHF. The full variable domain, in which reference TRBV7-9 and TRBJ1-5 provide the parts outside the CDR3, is DTGVSQNPRHKITKRGQNVTFRCDPISEHNRLYWYRQTLGQGPEFLTYFQNEAQLEKSRLLSDRFSAERPKGSFSTLEIQRTEQGDSAMYLCASSPWTGEFQPQHFGDGTRLSIL.

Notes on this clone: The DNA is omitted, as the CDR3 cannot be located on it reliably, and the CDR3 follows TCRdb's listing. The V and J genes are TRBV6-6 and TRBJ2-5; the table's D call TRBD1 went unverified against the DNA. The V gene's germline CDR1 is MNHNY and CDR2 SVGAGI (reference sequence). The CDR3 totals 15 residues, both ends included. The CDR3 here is CASSSSTGFINEQYF.

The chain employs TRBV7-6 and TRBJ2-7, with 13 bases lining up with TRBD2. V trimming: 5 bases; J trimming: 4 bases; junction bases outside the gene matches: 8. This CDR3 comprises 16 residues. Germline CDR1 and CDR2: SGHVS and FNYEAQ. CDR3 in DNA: TGTGCCAGCAGCCCCCGACTAGCGGGGGGACCATACGAGCAGTACTTC. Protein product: CASSPRLAGGPYEQYF.

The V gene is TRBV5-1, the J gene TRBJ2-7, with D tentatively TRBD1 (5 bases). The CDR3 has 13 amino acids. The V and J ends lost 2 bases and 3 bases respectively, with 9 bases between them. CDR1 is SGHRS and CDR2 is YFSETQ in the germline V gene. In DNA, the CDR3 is TGCGCCAGCAGCTTACAGACAGACTACGAGCAGTACTTC. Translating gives CASSLQTDYEQYF.

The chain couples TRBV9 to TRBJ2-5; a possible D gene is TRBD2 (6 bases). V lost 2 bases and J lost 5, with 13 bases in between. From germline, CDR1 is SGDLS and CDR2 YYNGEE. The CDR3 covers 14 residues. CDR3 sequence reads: CASSVPGSGETQYF. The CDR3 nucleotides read TGTGCCAGCAGCGTCCCCGGGAGCGGTGAGACCCAGTACTTC.

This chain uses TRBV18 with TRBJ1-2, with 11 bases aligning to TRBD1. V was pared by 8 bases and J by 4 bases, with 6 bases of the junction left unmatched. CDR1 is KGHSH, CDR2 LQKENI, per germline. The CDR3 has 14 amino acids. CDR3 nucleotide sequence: TGTGCCAGCAAGGGACAGGGGGAGAGCTATGGCTACACCTTC. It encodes CASKGQGESYGYTF.

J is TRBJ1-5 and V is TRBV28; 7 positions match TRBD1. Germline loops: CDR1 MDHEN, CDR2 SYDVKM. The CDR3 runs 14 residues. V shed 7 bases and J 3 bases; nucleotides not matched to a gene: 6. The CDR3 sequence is CASISGQINQPQHF. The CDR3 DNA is TGTGCCAGCATTTCGGGACAGATCAATCAGCCCCAGCATTTT.

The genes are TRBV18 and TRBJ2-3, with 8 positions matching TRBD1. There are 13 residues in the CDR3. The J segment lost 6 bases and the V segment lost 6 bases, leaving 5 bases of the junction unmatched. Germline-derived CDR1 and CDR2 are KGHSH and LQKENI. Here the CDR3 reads CASSGQGSDTQYF. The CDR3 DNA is TGTGCCAGCTCTGGACAGGGATCGGATACGCAGTATTTT.

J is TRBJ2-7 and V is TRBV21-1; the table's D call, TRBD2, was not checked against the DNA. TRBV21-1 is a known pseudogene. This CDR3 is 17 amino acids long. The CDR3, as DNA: TGTGCCAGCAGCAAAGTTTTAGCGACTGCTAGCTCCTACGAGCAGTACTTC. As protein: CASSKVLATASSYEQYF.

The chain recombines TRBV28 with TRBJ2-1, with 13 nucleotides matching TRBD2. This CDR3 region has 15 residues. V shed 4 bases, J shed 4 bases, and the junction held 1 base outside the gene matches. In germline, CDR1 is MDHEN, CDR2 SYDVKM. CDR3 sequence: CASSWTSGSYNEQFF. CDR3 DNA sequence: TGTGCCAGCAGTTGGACTAGCGGGAGTTACAATGAGCAGTTCTTC.

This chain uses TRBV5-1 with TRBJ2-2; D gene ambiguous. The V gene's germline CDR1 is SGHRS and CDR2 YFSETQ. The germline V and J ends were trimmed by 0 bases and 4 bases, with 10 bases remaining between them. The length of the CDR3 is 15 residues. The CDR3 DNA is TGCGCCAGCAGCTTGGTGGCGTCGGGCACCGGGGAGCTGTTTTTT. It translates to CASSLVASGTGELFF.

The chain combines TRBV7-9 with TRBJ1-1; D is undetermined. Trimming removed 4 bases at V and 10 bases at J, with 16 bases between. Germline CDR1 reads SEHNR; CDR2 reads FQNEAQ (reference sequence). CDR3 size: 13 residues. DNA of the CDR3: TGTGCCAGCAGCTCCCGCGCTCCTCCGTTAGCTTTCTTT. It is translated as CASSSRAPPLAFF.

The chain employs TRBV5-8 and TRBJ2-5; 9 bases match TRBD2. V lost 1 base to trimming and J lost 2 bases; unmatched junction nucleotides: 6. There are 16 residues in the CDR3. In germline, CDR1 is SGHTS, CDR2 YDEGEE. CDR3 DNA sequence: TGTGCCAGCAGCTTGCTAAGCGGGAGGAGGCAAGAGACCCAGTACTTC. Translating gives CASSLLSGRRQETQYF. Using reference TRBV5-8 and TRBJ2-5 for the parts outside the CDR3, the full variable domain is EAGVTQSPTHLIKTRGQQATLRCSPISGHTSVYWYQQALGLGLQFLLWYDEGEERNRGNFPPRFSGRQFPNYSSELNVNALELEDSALYLCASSLLSGRRQETQYFGPGTRLLVL.

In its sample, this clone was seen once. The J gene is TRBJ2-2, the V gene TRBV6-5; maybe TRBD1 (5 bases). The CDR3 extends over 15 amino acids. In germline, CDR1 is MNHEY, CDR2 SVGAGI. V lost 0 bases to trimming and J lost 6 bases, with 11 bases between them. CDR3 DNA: TGTGCCAGCAGTTACTCGATGGCAGGGCCCGGGGAGCTGTTTTTT. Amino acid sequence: CASSYSMAGPGELFF.